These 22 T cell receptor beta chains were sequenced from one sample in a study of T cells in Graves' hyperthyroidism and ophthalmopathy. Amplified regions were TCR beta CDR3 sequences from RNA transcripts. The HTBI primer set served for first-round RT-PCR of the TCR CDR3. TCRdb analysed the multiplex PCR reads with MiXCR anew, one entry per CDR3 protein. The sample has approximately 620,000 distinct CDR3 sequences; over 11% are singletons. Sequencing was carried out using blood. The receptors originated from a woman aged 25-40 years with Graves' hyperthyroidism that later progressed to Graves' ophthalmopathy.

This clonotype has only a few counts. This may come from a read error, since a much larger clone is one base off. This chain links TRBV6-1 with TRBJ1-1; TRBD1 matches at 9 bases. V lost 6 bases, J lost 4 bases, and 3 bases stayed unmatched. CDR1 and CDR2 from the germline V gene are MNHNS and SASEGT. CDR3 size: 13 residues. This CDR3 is CASRQGASTEAFF. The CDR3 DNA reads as TGTGCCAGCAGACAGGGGGCGAGCACTGAAGCTTTCTTT.

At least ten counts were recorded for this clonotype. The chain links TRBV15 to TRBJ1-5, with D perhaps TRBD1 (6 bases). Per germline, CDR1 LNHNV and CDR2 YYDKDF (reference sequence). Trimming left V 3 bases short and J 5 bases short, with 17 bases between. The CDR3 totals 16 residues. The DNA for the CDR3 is TGTGCCACCAGCAGTATGGCACAGGGCCCGGATCAGCCCCAGCATTTT. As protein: CATSSMAQGPDQPQHF.

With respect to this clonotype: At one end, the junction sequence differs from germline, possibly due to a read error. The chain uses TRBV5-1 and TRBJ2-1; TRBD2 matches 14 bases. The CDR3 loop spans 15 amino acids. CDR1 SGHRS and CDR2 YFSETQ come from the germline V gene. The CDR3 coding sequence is TGCGCCAGCAGCCTCGGACTAGCGGGAGGTAATGGGCAGTTCTTC. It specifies CASSLGLAGGNGQFF.

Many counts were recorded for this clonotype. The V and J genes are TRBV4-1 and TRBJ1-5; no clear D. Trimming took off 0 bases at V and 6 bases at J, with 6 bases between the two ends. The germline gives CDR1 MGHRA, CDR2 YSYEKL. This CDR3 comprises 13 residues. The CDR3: CASSQEGPQPQHF. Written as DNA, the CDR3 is TGCGCCAGCAGCCAAGAAGGTCCTCAGCCCCAGCATTTT.

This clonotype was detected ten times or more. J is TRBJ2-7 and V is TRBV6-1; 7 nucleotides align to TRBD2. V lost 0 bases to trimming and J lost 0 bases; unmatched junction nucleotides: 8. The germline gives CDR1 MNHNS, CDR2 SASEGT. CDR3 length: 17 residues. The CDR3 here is CASSEAGAGSFSYEQYF. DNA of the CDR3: TGTGCCAGCAGTGAAGCGGGAGCGGGATCTTTCTCCTACGAGCAGTACTTC.

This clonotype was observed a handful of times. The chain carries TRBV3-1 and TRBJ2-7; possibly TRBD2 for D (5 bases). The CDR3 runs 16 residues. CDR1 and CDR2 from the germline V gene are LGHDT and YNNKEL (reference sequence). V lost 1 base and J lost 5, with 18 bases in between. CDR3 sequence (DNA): TGTGCCAGCAGCCAAGGCGAGGGTTCAGTCGTCGACGAGCAGTACTTC. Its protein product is CASSQGEGSVVDEQYF.

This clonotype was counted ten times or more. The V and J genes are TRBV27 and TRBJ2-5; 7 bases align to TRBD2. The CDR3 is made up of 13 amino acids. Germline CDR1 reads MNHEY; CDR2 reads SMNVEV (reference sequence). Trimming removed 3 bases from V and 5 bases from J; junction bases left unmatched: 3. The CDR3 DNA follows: TGTGCCAGCAGTTTTGGACTAGGCGAGACCCAGTACTTC. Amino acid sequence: CASSFGLGETQYF.

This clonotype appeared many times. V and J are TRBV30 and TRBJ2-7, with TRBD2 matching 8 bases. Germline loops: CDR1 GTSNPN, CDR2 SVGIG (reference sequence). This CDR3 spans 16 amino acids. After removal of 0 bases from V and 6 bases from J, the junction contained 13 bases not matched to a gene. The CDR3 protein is CAWSVPGLGGWGEQYF. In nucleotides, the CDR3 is TGTGCCTGGAGTGTCCCGGGACTAGGTGGATGGGGCGAGCAGTACTTC.

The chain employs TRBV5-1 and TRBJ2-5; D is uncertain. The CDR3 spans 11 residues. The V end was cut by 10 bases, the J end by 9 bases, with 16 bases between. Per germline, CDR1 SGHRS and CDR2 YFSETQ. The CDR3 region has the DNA TGCGCCGGAACTCTTTGTTCGGCCCAGTACTTC. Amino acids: CAGTLCSAQYF.

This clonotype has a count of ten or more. As DNA, the CDR3 is TGTGCCAGCAGCGTGTGGGAGGCAACTAATGAAAAACTGTTTTTT. This sequence encodes CASSVWEATNEKLFF. This chain joins TRBV2 and TRBJ1-4; D gene ambiguous. The germline V gene has CDR1 SNHLY and CDR2 FYNNEI. The CDR3 has 15 residues. The V and J ends lost 6 bases and 0 bases respectively, with 11 bases between them.

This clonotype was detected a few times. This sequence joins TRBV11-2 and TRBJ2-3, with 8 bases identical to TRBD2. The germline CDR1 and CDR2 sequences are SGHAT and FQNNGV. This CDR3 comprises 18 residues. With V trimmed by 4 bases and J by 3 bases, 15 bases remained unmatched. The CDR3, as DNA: TGTGCCAGCAGCTCCTTAGTGGGACCCCGGGGGGGGACAGATACGCAGTATTTT. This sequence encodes CASSSLVGPRGGTDTQYF. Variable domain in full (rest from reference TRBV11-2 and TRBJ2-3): EAGVAQSPRYKIIEKRQSVAFWCNPISGHATLYWYQQILGQGPKLLIQFQNNGVVDDSQLPKDRFSAERLKGVDSTLKIQPAKLEDSAVYLCASSSLVGPRGGTDTQYFGPGTRLTVL.

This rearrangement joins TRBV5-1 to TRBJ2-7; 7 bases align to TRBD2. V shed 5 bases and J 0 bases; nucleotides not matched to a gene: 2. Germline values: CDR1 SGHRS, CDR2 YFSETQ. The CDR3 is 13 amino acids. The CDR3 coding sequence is TGCGCCAGCAGAGCGGGGACCTCCTACGAGCAGTACTTC. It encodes CASRAGTSYEQYF.

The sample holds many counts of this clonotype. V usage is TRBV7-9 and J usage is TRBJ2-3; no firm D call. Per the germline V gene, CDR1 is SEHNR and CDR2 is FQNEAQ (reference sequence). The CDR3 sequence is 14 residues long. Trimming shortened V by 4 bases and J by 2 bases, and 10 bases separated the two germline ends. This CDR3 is CASSSSRPTDTQYF. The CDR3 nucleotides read TGTGCCAGCAGCTCCTCTAGGCCCACAGATACGCAGTATTTT.

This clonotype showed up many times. The CDR3 is CASSLRGALLNTGELFF. CDR3 nucleotide sequence: TGTGCCAGCAGTTTACGAGGGGCCCTATTGAACACCGGGGAGCTGTTTTTT. The chain couples TRBV27 to TRBJ2-2, with D perhaps matching TRBD1 or TRBD2 (5 bases each). From germline, CDR1 is MNHEY and CDR2 SMNVEV (reference sequence). Trimming took 2 bases from V and 1 from J, leaving 14 bases between them. CDR3 length: 17 amino acids.

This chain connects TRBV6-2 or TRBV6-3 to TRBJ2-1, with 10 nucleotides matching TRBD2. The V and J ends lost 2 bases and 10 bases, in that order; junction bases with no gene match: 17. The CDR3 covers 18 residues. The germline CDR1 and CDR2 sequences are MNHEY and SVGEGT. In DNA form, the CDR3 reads TGTGCCAGCAGTTACCCACCAGGGAGCGGGAGGGCTCGCATAGAGCAGTTCTTC. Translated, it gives CASSYPPGSGRARIEQFF.

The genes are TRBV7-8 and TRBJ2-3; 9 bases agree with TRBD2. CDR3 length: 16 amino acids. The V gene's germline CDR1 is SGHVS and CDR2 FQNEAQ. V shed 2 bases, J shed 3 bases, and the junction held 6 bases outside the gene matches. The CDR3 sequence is CASSLKGAGGTDTQYF. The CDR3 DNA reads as TGTGCCAGCAGCTTAAAGGGAGCGGGGGGAACAGATACGCAGTATTTT.

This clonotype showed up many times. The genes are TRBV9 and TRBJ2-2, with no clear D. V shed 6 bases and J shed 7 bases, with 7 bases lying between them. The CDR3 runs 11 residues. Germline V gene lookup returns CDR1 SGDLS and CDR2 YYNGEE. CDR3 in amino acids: CASTRSGELFF. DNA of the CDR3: TGTGCCAGCACGCGGAGCGGGGAGCTGTTTTTT. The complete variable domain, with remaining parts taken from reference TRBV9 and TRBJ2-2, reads DSGVTQTPKHLITATGQRVTLRCSPRSGDLSVYWYQQSLDQGLQFLIQYYNGEERAKGNILERFSAQQFPDLHSELNLSSLELGDSALYFCASTRSGELFFGEGSRLTVL.

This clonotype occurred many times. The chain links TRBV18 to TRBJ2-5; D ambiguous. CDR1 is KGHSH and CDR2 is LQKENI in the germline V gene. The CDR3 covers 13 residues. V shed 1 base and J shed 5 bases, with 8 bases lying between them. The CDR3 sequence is CASSPQTSETQYF. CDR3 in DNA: TGTGCCAGCTCACCACAGACATCGGAGACCCAGTACTTC.

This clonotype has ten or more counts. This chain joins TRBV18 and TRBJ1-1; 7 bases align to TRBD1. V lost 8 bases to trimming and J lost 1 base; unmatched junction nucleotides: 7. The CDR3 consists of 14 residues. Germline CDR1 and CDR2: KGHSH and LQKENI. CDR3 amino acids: CASSPGTANTEAFF. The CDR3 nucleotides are TGTGCCAGCAGCCCCGGGACAGCGAACACTGAAGCTTTCTTT.

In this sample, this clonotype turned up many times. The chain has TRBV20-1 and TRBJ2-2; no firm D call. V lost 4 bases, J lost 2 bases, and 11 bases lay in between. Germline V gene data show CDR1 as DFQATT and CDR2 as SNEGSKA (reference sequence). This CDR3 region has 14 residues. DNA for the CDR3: TGCAGTGCTAAAAGTCAGGACAACACCGGGGAGCTGTTTTTT. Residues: CSAKSQDNTGELFF.

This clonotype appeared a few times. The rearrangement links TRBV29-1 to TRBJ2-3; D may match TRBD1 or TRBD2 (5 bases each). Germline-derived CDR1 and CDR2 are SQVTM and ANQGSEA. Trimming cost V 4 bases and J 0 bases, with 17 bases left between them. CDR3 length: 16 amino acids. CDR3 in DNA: TGCAGCGTTGTCCACACTAGGGGTCCTAGCACAGATACGCAGTATTTT. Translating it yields CSVVHTRGPSTDTQYF.

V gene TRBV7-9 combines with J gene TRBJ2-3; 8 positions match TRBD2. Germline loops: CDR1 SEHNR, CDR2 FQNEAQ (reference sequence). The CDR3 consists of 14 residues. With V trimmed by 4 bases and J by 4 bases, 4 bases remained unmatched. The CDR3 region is CASSSSAGADTQYF. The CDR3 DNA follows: TGTGCCAGCAGCTCTTCAGCGGGAGCAGATACGCAGTATTTT. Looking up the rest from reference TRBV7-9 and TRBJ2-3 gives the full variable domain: DTGVSQNPRHKITKRGQNVTFRCDPISEHNRLYWYRQTLGQGPEFLTYFQNEAQLEKSRLLSDRFSAERPKGSFSTLEIQRTEQGDSAMYLCASSSSAGADTQYFGPGTRLTVL.